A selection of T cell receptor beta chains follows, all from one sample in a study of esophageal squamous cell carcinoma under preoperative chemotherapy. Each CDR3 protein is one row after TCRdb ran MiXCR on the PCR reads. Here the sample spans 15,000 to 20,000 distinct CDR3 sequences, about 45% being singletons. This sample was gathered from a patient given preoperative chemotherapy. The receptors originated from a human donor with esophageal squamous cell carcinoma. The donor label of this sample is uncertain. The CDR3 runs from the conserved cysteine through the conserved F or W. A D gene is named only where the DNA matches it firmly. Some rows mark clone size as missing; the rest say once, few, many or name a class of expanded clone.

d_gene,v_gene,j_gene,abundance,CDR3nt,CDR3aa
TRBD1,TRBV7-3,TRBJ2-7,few,TGTGCCAGCAGCAAGCGTGCCGGGACAGCAACCTACGAGCAGTACTTC,CASSKRAGTATYEQYF
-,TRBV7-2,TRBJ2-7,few,TGTGCCAGCAGCTTAGGTGTACAGGGTATCCTCCCCTACGAGCAGTACTTC,CASSLGVQGILPYEQYF
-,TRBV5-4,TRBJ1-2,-,TGTGCCAGCAGCTTGGCCCTTCAGGGATCTAACTATGGCTACACCTTC,CASSLALQGSNYGYTF
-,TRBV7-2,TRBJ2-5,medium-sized,TGTGCCAGCAGCCTCCGGGACTGGGGGGCCCAGTACTTC,CASSLRDWGAQYF
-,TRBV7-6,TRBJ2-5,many,TGTGCCAGCAGCTTAGTACAGGGAGAGACCCAGTACTTC,CASSLVQGETQYF
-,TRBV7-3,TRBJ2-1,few,TGTGCCAGCAGCTTAACGCGTGTTAGTTCCTACAATGAGCAGTTCTTC,CASSLTRVSSYNEQFF
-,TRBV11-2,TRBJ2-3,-,TGTGCCAGCGGCGCTCAGCGCACAGATACGCAGTATTTT,CASGAQRTDTQYF
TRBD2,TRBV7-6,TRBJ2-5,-,TGTGCGGGGAGCGGGGGGTGTGGGCAAGAGACCCAGTATTTC,CAGSGGCGQETQYF
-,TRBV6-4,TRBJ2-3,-,TGTGCCCGGAGCGATCAGGGTGAGAGCACAGGGAAGCAGTATTTT,CARSDQGESTGKQYF
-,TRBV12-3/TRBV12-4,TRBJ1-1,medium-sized,TGTGCCAGCAGTTTTAGCACTGAAGCTTTCTTT,CASSFSTEAFF
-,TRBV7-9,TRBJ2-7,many,TGTGCCAGCAGCTTAGAGGCGGGCTGGATCCACGAGCAGTACTTC,CASSLEAGWIHEQYF
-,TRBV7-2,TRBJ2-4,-,TGTGCCAGCAGCTTCCGGGGGGCGGGAGCCACAGACATTCAGTACTTC,CASSFRGAGATDIQYF
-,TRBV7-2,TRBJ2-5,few,TGTGCCAGCAGGCGGGACGGAGAGACCCAGTACTTC,CASRRDGETQYF
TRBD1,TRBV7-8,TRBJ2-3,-,TGTGCCAGCAGCCGAGGGACAGGGGAGAGAGAGACCCAGTATTTT,CASSRGTGERETQYF
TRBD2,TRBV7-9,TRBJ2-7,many,TGTGCCAGCAGCCAGGGACTAGCGGGACCCTACAATGAGCAGTACTTC,CASSQGLAGPYNEQYF
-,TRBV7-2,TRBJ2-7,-,TGTGCCAGCAGCTTGGTAAGGAACGAGCAGTACTTC,CASSLVRNEQYF
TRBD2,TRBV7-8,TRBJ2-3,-,TGTGCCAGCAGCTCACTAGCGGGAGCCACAGACATGCAGTATTTT,CASSSLAGATDMQYF
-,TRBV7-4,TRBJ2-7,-,TGTGGCAGCAGCTCGGGGCGGCGAGCCAAAGACATGCAGTACTTC,CGSSSGRRAKDMQYF
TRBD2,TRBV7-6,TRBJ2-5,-,TGTGCCAGCAGCCCCCGGAAGGGAGGGGGACTAGCGGGTTCCTCCTACAATGAGCAGTACTTC,CASSPRKGGGLAGSSYNEQYF
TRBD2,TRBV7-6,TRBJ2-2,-,TGTGCCAGCAGTTTTCTAGCGGGAGGACTAAACACCGGGGAGCTGTTTTTT,CASSFLAGGLNTGELFF
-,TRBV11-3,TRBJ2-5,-,TGTGCCAGCAGCCCGGGGCGGGGTGCAACAGAGACCCAGTACTTC,CASSPGRGATETQYF
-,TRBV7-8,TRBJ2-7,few,TGTGCCAGCAGCTTAACGGATAGCTCCTACGAGCAGTACTTC,CASSLTDSSYEQYF
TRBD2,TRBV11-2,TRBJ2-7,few,TGTGCCAGCAGCTTCGCGGGAGCGGGTTACGAGCAGTACTTC,CASSFAGAGYEQYF
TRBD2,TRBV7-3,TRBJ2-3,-,TGTGCCAGCAGCCTGGGGGGGGTGAGTGCCAAAGACACGCAGTATTTT,CASSLGGVSAKDTQYF
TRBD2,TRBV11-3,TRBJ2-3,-,TGTGCCAGCAGCTTAAGGGCGGGAGCGGAGACAGATACGCAGTATTTT,CASSLRAGAETDTQYF
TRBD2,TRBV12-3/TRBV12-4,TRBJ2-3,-,TGTGCTCGGAGGCGGGGGGCCCTAGATACGCAGTATTTT,CARRRGALDTQYF
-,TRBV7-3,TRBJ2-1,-,TGTGCCAGCAGCTCCAGCGGGCCCGCGGGGTACGAGCAGTTCTTC,CASSSSGPAGYEQFF
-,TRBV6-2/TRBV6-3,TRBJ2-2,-,TGTGCCAGCAGTTTCCTTGGGGAGAGCGGGCCCACGAACACCGGGGAGCTGTTTTTT,CASSFLGESGPTNTGELFF
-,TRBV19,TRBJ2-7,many,TGTGCCAGTAGTAATGACTTCTACGAGCAGTACTTC,CASSNDFYEQYF